This T cell receptor (beta chain) was documented in a study of T cells in Graves' hyperthyroidism and ophthalmopathy. Study-wide results and limits: For ophthalmopathy, model prediction preceded onset by a median roughly 6.2 months.

TCR beta CDR3 region amplification was performed from RNA transcripts. When the TCR CDR3 underwent first-round RT-PCR, the HTBI primer set was used. TCRdb itself ran the multiplex PCR reads through MiXCR, one entry per CDR3 protein. The sample lists over 450,000 distinct CDR3 sequences; approximately 17% were seen once. Criteria for exclusion of patients were uncontrolled infection, other autoimmune disease, pregnancy or lactation. Clinical symptoms, serum thyroxine, TRAb, thyroid ultrasound and orbital computed tomography informed diagnoses. PBMCs were collected from a roughly 9.7 ml volume of fresh peripheral blood. This clonotype was seen a handful of times. Antigen unknown. The germline V gene has CDR1 SEHNR and CDR2 FQNEAQ (reference sequence). Trimming removed 6 bases from V and 4 bases from J, with 19 bases in between. This CDR3 comprises 16 residues.

The clonotype comes from a woman younger than 30 with Graves' ophthalmopathy. Sequencing was carried out using blood. V gene TRBV7-9 combines with J gene TRBJ2-1; weak D call: TRBD1 (5 bases). In nucleotides, the CDR3 is TGTGCCAGCAGGCCGGAATCCCTAGACAGTTACAATGAGCAGTTCTTC. It translates to CASRPESLDSYNEQFF.